The T cell receptor beta chain under discussion was sequenced for a study of STAT5B mutations in CD4+ large granular lymphocyte leukemia. Sequenced by immunoSEQ multiplex PCR; TCRdb stores in-frame clones only, minus some. The sample shows about 45,000 clones, 80% to 90% of them seen only once. Between the trimmed V and J ends, which lost 4 bases and 0 bases, there was a span of 12 bases. Germline V lookup: CDR1 MNHEY, CDR2 SVGAGI. The CDR3 length is 15 residues. The J gene is TRBJ1-1, the V gene TRBV6-5; the D is unclear. This TCR derives from a human donor in good health. Input material: CD4+ T cells from blood buffy coats. This CDR3 reads CASSSSLGMNTEAFF. As DNA, the CDR3 is TGTGCCAGCAGTTCCTCGTTGGGCATGAACACTGAAGCTTTCTTT.